This T cell receptor beta chain is from a study of T cells in Graves' hyperthyroidism and ophthalmopathy. Across the study: Peripheral blood was acquired at first diagnosis, ahead of any therapy whatsoever.

The CDR3 regions of TCR beta were amplified from RNA transcripts. HTBI primers were used for first-round RT-PCR of the TCR CDR3. TCRdb redid the calling of the multiplex PCR reads with MiXCR, one entry per CDR3 protein. Among approximately 610,000 distinct CDR3 sequences listed, around 17% were seen once. Participants, patients aged 18 to 65, had newly diagnosed hyperthyroidism with a duration under 2 months. Germline CDR1 reads LGHDT; CDR2 reads YNNKEL (reference sequence). This CDR3 is built from 14 residues. The junction had 7 bases not matched to a gene; V was cut back by 4 bases and J by 6 bases.

This TCR was recovered from a woman younger than 35 with Graves' hyperthyroidism. V gene TRBV3-1 combines with J gene TRBJ2-7, with 9 bases fitting TRBD1. The specimen sequenced was blood. The CDR3 sequence: CASSPRTGVIEQYF. CDR3 nucleotides: TGTGCCAGCAGCCCCCGGACAGGGGTTATCGAGCAGTACTTC.